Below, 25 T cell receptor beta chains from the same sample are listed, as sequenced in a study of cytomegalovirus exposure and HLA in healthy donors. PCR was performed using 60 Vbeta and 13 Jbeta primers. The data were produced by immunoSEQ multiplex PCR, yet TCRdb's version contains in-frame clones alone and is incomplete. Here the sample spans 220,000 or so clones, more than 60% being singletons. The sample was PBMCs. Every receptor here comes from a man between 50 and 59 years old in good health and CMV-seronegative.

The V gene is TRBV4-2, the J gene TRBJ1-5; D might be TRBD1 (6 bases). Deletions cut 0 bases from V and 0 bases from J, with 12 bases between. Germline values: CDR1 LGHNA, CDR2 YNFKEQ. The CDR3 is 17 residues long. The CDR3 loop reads CASSQEQGQASNQPQHF. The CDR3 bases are TGTGCCAGCAGCCAAGAACAGGGTCAAGCTAGCAATCAGCCCCAGCATTTT.

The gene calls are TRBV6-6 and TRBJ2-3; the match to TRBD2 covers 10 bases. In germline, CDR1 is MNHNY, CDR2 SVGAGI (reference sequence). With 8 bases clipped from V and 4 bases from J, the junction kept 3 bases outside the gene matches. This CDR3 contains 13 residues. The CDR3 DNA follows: TGTGCCAGCCAGCGGGAGGGCTCAGATACGCAGTATTTT. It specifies CASQREGSDTQYF.

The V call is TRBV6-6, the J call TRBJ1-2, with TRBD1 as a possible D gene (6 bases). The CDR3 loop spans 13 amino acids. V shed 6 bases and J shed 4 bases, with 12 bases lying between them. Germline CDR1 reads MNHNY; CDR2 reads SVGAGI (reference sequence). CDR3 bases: TGTGCCAGCAGCGTAGGGGGGGGCTATGGCTACACCTTC. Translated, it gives CASSVGGGYGYTF.

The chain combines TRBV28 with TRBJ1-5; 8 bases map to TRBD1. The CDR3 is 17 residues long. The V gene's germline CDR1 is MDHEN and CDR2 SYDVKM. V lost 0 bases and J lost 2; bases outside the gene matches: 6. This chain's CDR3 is CASSLWRGQAGNQPQHF. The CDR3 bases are TGTGCCAGCAGTTTATGGAGGGGACAGGCCGGCAATCAGCCCCAGCATTTT.

The CDR3: CASSPPNRGSRNTIYF. CDR3 DNA: TGTGCCAGCTCACCACCAAATCGAGGATCGAGAAACACCATATATTTT. J is TRBJ1-3 and V is TRBV18; D unclear. Looked up from germline, CDR1 is KGHSH and CDR2 is LQKENI. V was pared by 0 bases and J by 5 bases, with 14 bases between. The CDR3 has 16 amino acids.

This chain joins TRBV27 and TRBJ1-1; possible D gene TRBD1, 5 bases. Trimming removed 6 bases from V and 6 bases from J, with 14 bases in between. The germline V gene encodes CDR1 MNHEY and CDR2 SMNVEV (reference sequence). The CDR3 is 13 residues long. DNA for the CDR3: TGTGCCAGCAGCGGACATGCAAGGCCTGAAGCTTTCTTT. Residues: CASSGHARPEAFF.

The DNA for the CDR3 is TGTGCCAGCAGCCAAACAATAGCGGGAGCGGAAGATACGCAGTATTTT. Its protein product is CASSQTIAGAEDTQYF. The V call is TRBV4-2, the J call TRBJ2-3; the match to TRBD2 covers 9 bases. Trimming removed 2 bases from V and 5 bases from J; junction bases left unmatched: 8. The CDR3 extends over 16 amino acids. CDR1 and CDR2 from the germline V gene are LGHNA and YNFKEQ.

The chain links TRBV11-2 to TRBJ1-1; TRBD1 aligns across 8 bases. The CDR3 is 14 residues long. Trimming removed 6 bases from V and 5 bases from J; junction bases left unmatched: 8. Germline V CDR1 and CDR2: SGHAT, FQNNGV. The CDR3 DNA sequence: TGTGCCAGCAGTCCTCAGGGGGCGAGTACTGAAGCTTTCTTT. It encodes CASSPQGASTEAFF.

This CDR3 is CASSQERPGLGMWYEQFF. CDR3 bases: TGCGCCAGCAGCCAAGAGAGACCGGGACTAGGGATGTGGTATGAGCAGTTCTTC. The rearrangement links TRBV4-1 to TRBJ2-1; the match to TRBD2 covers 8 bases. Germline trimming cut 0 bases from V and 8 bases from J; bases unmatched to any gene: 15. Germline values: CDR1 MGHRA, CDR2 YSYEKL. The CDR3 consists of 18 residues.

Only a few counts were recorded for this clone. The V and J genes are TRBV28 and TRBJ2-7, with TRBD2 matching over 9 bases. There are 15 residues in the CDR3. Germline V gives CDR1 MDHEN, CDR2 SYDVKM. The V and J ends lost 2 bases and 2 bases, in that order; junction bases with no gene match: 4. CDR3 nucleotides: TGTGCCAGCAGTTTAATCCCTAGCGGGGCCTACGAGCAGTACTTC. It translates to CASSLIPSGAYEQYF.

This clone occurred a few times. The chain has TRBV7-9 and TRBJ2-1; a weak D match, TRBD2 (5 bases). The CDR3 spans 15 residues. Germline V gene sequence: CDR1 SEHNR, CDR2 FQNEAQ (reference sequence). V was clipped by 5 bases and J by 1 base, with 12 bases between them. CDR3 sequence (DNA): TGTGCCAGCAGCCCCCGGGGATCGTCCTACAATGAGCAGTTCTTC. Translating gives CASSPRGSSYNEQFF.

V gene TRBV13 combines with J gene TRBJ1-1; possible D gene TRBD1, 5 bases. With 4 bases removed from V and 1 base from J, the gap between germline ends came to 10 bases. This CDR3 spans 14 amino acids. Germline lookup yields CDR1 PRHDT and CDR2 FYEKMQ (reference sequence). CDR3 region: CASSWMTENTEAFF. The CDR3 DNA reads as TGTGCCAGCAGCTGGATGACAGAGAACACTGAAGCTTTCTTT.

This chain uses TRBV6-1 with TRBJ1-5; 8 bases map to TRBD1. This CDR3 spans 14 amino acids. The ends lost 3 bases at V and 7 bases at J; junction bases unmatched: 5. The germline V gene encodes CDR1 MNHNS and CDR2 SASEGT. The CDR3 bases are TGTGCCAGCAGTGACAGGGGGCGCGGACAGCCCCAGCATTTT. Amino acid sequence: CASSDRGRGQPQHF.

The CDR3 reads CASSQGVGTSNDEQFF. Here the CDR3 DNA reads TGCGCCAGCAGCCAAGGGGTTGGGACTAGCAACGATGAGCAGTTCTTC. The J gene is TRBJ2-1, the V gene TRBV4-1, with TRBD2 matching 9 bases. Germline V lookup: CDR1 MGHRA, CDR2 YSYEKL. The CDR3 totals 16 residues. The V and J ends lost 1 base and 8 bases, in that order; junction bases with no gene match: 9.

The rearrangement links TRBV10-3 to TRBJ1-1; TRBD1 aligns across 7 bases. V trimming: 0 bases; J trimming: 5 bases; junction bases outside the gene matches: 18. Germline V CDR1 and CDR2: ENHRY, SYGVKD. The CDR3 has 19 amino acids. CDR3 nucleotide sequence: TGTGCCATCAGTGAGTCCCGGACTGCGACAGGGTCGCGTGGGACTGAAGCTTTCTTT. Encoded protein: CAISESRTATGSRGTEAFF.

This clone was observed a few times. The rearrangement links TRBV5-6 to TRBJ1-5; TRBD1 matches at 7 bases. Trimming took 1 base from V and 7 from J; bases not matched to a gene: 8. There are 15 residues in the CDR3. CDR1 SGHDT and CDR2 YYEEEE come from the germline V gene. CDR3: CASSLLGQAGQPQHF. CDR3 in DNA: TGTGCCAGCAGCTTGTTAGGACAGGCCGGACAGCCCCAGCATTTT.

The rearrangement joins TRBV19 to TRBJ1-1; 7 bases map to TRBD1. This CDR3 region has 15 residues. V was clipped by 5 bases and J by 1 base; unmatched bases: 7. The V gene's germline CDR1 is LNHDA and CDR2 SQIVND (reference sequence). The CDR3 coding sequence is TGTGCCAGTAGTTCAACAGGGGCCCCGAACACTGAAGCTTTCTTT. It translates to CASSSTGAPNTEAFF.

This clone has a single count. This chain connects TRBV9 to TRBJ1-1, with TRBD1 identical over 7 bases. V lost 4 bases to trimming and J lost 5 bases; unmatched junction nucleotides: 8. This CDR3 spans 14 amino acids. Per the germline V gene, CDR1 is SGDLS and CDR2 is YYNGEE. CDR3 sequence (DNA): TGTGCCAGCAGCCCGCGACAGGGACGGACTGAAGCTTTCTTT. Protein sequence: CASSPRQGRTEAFF. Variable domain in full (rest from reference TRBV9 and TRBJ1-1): DSGVTQTPKHLITATGQRVTLRCSPRSGDLSVYWYQQSLDQGLQFLIQYYNGEERAKGNILERFSAQQFPDLHSELNLSSLELGDSALYFCASSPRQGRTEAFFGQGTRLTVV.

CDR3 sequence reads: CASGLVLGRDSGNTIYF. The CDR3 DNA sequence: TGTGCTAGTGGTTTGGTACTGGGCAGGGACTCTGGAAACACCATATATTTT. The chain employs TRBV12-5 and TRBJ1-3, with D perhaps matching TRBD1 (5 bases). Trimming removed 0 bases from V and 0 bases from J, with 12 bases in between. Germline CDR1 LGHNT, CDR2 FRNRAP. CDR3 length: 17 residues.

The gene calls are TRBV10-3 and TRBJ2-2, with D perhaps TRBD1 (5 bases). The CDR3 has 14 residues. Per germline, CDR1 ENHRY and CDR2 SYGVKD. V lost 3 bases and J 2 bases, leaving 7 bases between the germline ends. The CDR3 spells CAISETGNTGELFF. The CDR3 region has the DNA TGTGCCATCAGTGAAACAGGAAACACCGGGGAGCTGTTTTTT.

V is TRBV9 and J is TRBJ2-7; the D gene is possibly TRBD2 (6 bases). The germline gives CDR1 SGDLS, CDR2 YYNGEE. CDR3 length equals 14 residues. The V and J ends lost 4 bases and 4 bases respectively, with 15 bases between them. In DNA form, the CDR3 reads TGTGCCAGCAGCCCCAGAGACGGGGGTTACGAGCAGTACTTC. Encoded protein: CASSPRDGGYEQYF.

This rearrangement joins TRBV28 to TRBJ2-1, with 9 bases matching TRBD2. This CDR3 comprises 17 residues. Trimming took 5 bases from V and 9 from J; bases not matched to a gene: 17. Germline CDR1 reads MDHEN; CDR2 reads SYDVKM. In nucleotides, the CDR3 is TGTGCCAGCAGTGCCCTCCTAGCGGGATCCTCCCCCAGTGAGCAGTTCTTC. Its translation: CASSALLAGSSPSEQFF.

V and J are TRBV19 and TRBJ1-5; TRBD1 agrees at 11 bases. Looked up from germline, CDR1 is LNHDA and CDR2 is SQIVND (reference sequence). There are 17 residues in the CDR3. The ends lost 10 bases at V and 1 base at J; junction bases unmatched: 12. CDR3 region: CATEPGQGGMSNQPQHF. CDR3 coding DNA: TGTGCCACCGAACCGGGACAGGGGGGAATGAGCAATCAGCCCCAGCATTTT.

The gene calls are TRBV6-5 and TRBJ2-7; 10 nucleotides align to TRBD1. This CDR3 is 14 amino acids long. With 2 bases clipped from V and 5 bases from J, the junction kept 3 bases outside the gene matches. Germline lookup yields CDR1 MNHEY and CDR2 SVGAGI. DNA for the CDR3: TGTGCCAGCAGTTACACCGGACAGGGGGACGAGCAGTACTTC. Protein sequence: CASSYTGQGDEQYF.

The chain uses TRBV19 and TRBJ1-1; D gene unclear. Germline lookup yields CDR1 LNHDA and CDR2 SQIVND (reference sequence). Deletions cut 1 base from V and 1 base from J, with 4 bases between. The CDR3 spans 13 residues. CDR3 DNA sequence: TGTGCCAGTAGTATAGGGCAGAACACTGAAGCTTTCTTT. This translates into CASSIGQNTEAFF.